The 3 T cell receptor beta chains below all came from one sample that was sequenced in a study of regulatory T cells in long-lasting Graves disease. As to time point: persistent/refractory GD, antithyroid drugs over 5 years with positive TRAb. There was RNA extracted from PBMCs, and the TCR library was made from it. Construction of TCR beta libraries relied on iRepertoire HTBI primers and on Arm-PCR targeting CDR3 regions. Using its own MiXCR run on the multiplex PCR reads, TCRdb lists one record per CDR3 protein. This table has 700,000 or so distinct CDR3 sequences, roughly 30% appearing once. The sequences come from peripheral blood mononuclear cells (PBMCs), collected when the disease was refractory, from a patient treated with antithyroid drugs. These receptors were obtained from a female donor with Graves disease.

This clonotype was observed at least ten times. CDR3 in DNA: TGTGCCAGCACCACCACCAGCGACAGACCCTACGAGCAGTACTTC. Its protein is CASTTTSDRPYEQYF. This sequence joins TRBV6-1 and TRBJ2-7, with D possibly being TRBD1 (5 bases). This CDR3 has 15 residues. Trimming removed 7 bases from V and 2 bases from J, with 18 bases in between. CDR1 is MNHNS, CDR2 SASEGT, per germline.

The table lists this clonotype with a few counts. The CDR3 protein is CATSRGGQFTGNTIYF. DNA for the CDR3: TGTGCCACCAGCAGGGGAGGACAATTCACTGGAAACACCATATATTTT. This chain links TRBV15 with TRBJ1-3; the D gene is possibly TRBD1 (5 bases). Trimming removed 3 bases from V and 2 bases from J, with 14 bases in between. This CDR3 spans 16 amino acids. Germline assignment: CDR1 LNHNV and CDR2 YYDKDF (reference sequence).

This clonotype appeared many times. The chain links TRBV11-2 to TRBJ1-2; TRBD1 agrees at 7 bases. Losses at the gene ends were 2 bases for V and 4 bases for J; bases not matched to a gene: 4. The V gene's germline CDR1 is SGHAT and CDR2 FQNNGV. The CDR3 has 14 amino acids. The DNA of the CDR3 is TGTGCCAGCAGCTTATTAGGGGGCGGCTATGGCTACACCTTC. Its protein is CASSLLGGGYGYTF.